This paragraph reports one T cell receptor (beta chain). What it recognizes is unknown. This CDR3 has 15 residues. Germline CDR1 and CDR2: MNHEY and SMNVEV (reference sequence). V was pared by 3 bases and J by 5 bases, with 13 bases between. Here immunoSEQ multiplex PCR was the method, and the copy in TCRdb shows in-frame clones only, minus some. The data hold 120,000 to 150,000 clones, with approximately 90% observed a single time. The record originates from a study of T cell responses to AZD1222 COVID-19 vaccine. In the study overall: Doses given second, at about 4 or about 12 weeks, were pooled. Notes on the study in general: The breadth and depth of Spike-specific TCRs increased once two AZD1222 doses had been given. The donor group comprised mostly white British people and more females; the analysis possibly underestimated clonal diversity.

The chain uses TRBV27 and TRBJ1-4; D is unresolved. This clonotype was obtained from an adult in good health. The source was peripheral blood, collected on day 0 of AZD1222 vaccination. The CDR3 here is CASSLVYQSNEKLFF. The CDR3 coding sequence is TGTGCCAGCAGTTTGGTTTACCAGTCCAATGAAAAACTGTTTTTT.